This TCR beta chain was captured in a study of blood T cell repertoires in COVID-19. Overall study: COVID-19 samples collected from the United States, Italy and Spain covered acute and convalescent phases. From T cells, B-cell-depleted T cells, or PBMCs came the material, which was cDNA or gDNA.

Original analysis: Estimated nucleated cell counts came from reference gene primer amplification. Sequencing used immunoSEQ multiplex PCR; TCRdb keeps in-frame clones, though not all of them. V, J and clone size are those of that table, while D and trimming were read from the DNA. The sample holds some 200,000 clones; about 82% are singletons and the top ten take 2% to 3%. Germline loops: CDR1 SNHLY, CDR2 FYNNEI. The CDR3 is 15 amino acids. V was pared by 2 bases and J by 2 bases, with 7 bases between. The Seattle patients joined while their infection was active and were tracked longitudinally afterward.

The chain is built from TRBV2 and TRBJ1-6; weak D call: TRBD1 (5 bases). The sequence was obtained from a woman in her 70s with COVID-19, enrolled during active disease. Material for sequencing was peripheral blood. The CDR3: CASSEQGPYNSPLHF. The CDR3 nucleotides are TGTGCCAGCAGTGAACAGGGCCCCTATAATTCACCCCTCCACTTT.